A single sample gave rise to the 27 T cell receptor beta chains below, sequenced in a study of early T cells in non-severe SARS-CoV-2 infection. TCRdb analysed the 5' RACE reads with MiXCR anew, one entry per CDR3 protein. The sample shows about 21,000 distinct CDR3 sequences, 4.5% to 5% of them seen only once. The specimen was whole blood. The receptors stem from an adult who was a healthcare worker with PCR-confirmed SARS-CoV-2 infection or an uninfected control (not recorded which).

This clonotype was found many times. J is TRBJ1-4 and V is TRBV7-8, with 7 positions matching TRBD1. There are 15 residues in the CDR3. The germline V gene encodes CDR1 SGHVS and CDR2 FQNEAQ. The J segment lost 7 bases and the V segment lost 5 bases, leaving 10 bases of the junction unmatched. The CDR3 nucleotides are TGTGCCAGCAGCAAACAACAGGGGAGAGTTGAAAAACTGTTTTTT. Translating it yields CASSKQQGRVEKLFF.

V gene TRBV20-1 combines with J gene TRBJ2-5; possibly TRBD1 for D (7 bases). This CDR3 spans 14 amino acids. Germline CDR1 and CDR2: DFQATT and SNEGSKA (reference sequence). V lost 6 bases and J lost 6, with 20 bases in between. CDR3 amino acids: CSAQEYRGGKTQYF. In DNA form, the CDR3 reads TGCAGTGCCCAAGAATACAGGGGAGGAAAGACCCAGTACTTC.

This clonotype was found a few times. The CDR3 loop reads CASSPVQTYNEQFF. As DNA, the CDR3 is TGTGCCAGCAGCCCGGTCCAAACCTACAATGAGCAGTTCTTC. This chain connects TRBV7-9 to TRBJ2-1; D is ambiguous. Trimming removed 5 bases from V and 2 bases from J, with 10 bases in between. This CDR3 is 14 amino acids long. In germline, CDR1 is SEHNR, CDR2 FQNEAQ (reference sequence).

This clonotype was recorded many times. The CDR3 is CASSLGVSRGLGEQYF. CDR3 DNA: TGTGCCAGCAGCTTGGGTGTAAGCAGGGGGTTAGGCGAGCAGTACTTC. The chain uses TRBV5-4 and TRBJ2-7, with TRBD1 matching over 7 bases. The trim removed 0 bases at V and 6 bases at J, leaving 12 bases unmatched. The CDR3 is made up of 16 amino acids. Germline V gene data show CDR1 as SGHNT and CDR2 as YYREEE (reference sequence).

In its sample, this clonotype was seen many times. This chain uses TRBV12-3 or TRBV12-4 with TRBJ1-4, with unresolved D. Between the trimmed V and J ends, which lost 2 bases and 8 bases, there was a span of 3 bases. The CDR3 has 11 amino acids. CDR3: CASSLREKLFF. As DNA, the CDR3 is TGTGCCAGCAGTTTAAGGGAAAAACTGTTTTTT.

The rearrangement uses TRBV6-5 and TRBJ2-1; TRBD2 aligns across 11 bases. CDR1 MNHEY and CDR2 SVGAGI come from the germline V gene. The CDR3 has 14 amino acids. V dropped 5 bases and J dropped 9; count of bases not matched to a gene: 6. CDR3 DNA: TGTGCCAGCAGTCGTAGCGGGGGGGCCTTTGAGCAGTTCTTC. Amino acid sequence: CASSRSGGAFEQFF.

On this clonotype: A junction boundary mismatches the germline segment, possibly from a read error. The chain uses TRBV7-8 and TRBJ2-5; D is unresolved. The CDR3 is 14 residues long. The germline V gene encodes CDR1 SGHVS and CDR2 FQNEAQ. CDR3 amino acids: CASSLVNRQETLYF. CDR3 in DNA: TGTGCCAGCAGCTTAGTGAACCGCCAAGAGACCCTGTACTTC.

This clonotype was found many times. This chain uses TRBV12-3 or TRBV12-4 with TRBJ2-3; D is unresolved. Deletions cut 10 bases from V and 1 base from J, with 15 bases between. CDR3 length: 14 residues. The CDR3 protein is CATATLGGTDTQYF. CDR3 in DNA: TGTGCCACCGCGACCCTTGGTGGCACAGATACGCAGTATTTT.

The chain is built from TRBV12-3 or TRBV12-4 and TRBJ2-3; 9 nucleotides match TRBD1. Unmatched junction bases numbered 5, after V lost 5 bases and J lost 2 bases. There are 15 residues in the CDR3. CDR3 in DNA: TGTGCCAGCAGTCCTGGACAGGGGTACACAGATACGCAGTATTTT. Translation gives CASSPGQGYTDTQYF.

To note about this clonotype: This may come from a read error, since a much larger clone is one base off. The chain combines TRBV20-1 with TRBJ2-2; TRBD1 matches at 8 bases. V shed 6 bases and J 9 bases; nucleotides not matched to a gene: 9. In germline, CDR1 is DFQATT, CDR2 SNEGSKA (reference sequence). The CDR3 spans 13 residues. This CDR3 is CSALTGATRELFF. The DNA for the CDR3 is TGCAGTGCGCTGACAGGGGCGACCAGGGAGCTGTTTTTT.

This clonotype was found many times. This rearrangement joins TRBV6-5 to TRBJ1-3; no clear D gene. Germline V CDR1 and CDR2: MNHEY, SVGAGI. Trimming took off 4 bases at V and 0 bases at J, with 16 bases between the two ends. CDR3 length: 17 amino acids. The CDR3 loop reads CASSFRAGAYSGNTIYF. The CDR3 region has the DNA TGTGCCAGCAGTTTTCGGGCCGGAGCCTACTCTGGAAACACCATATATTTT.

CDR3 protein: CSAGTPSSYNEQFF. In DNA form, the CDR3 reads TGCAGTGCCGGGACCCCGAGCTCCTACAATGAGCAGTTCTTC. J is TRBJ2-1 and V is TRBV20-1, with D perhaps matching TRBD1 or TRBD2 (5 bases each). The CDR3 consists of 14 residues. V was trimmed by 6 bases and J by 0 bases, leaving 12 bases between them. Germline lookup yields CDR1 DFQATT and CDR2 SNEGSKA (reference sequence).

Only a few counts were recorded for this clonotype. The J gene is TRBJ1-4, the V gene TRBV7-9; D unresolved. The length of the CDR3 is 13 residues. V dropped 2 bases and J dropped 5 bases, with 6 bases sitting between them. Germline values: CDR1 SEHNR, CDR2 FQNEAQ (reference sequence). The CDR3 sequence: CASSLNGNEKLFF. The DNA for the CDR3 is TGTGCCAGCAGCTTAAATGGGAATGAAAAACTGTTTTTT.

This clonotype was detected many times. This chain joins TRBV12-5 and TRBJ2-1; D unresolved. The germline V and J ends were trimmed by 1 base and 8 bases, with 9 bases remaining between them. CDR1 and CDR2 (germline): LGHNT, FRNRAP. The CDR3 runs to 13 residues. The CDR3 protein is CASGLEALDEQFF. The DNA for the CDR3 is TGTGCTAGTGGTTTGGAGGCTTTGGATGAGCAGTTCTTC.

This clonotype showed up many times. The chain combines TRBV10-3 with TRBJ2-2; TRBD2 matches 9 bases. The germline gives CDR1 ENHRY, CDR2 SYGVKD. The CDR3 totals 15 residues. V lost 8 bases and J lost 2; bases outside the gene matches: 6. Here the CDR3 DNA reads TGTGCCATCTTTGCGGGGGGGCTTAACACCGGGGAGCTGTTTTTT. Translated, it gives CAIFAGGLNTGELFF.

This clonotype has at least ten counts. The J gene is TRBJ2-7, the V gene TRBV7-9; D is unclear. Per the germline V gene, CDR1 is SEHNR and CDR2 is FQNEAQ (reference sequence). This CDR3 comprises 11 residues. V lost 5 bases, J lost 4 bases, and 6 bases lay in between. CDR3 in amino acids: CASSTLYEQYF. The CDR3 DNA follows: TGTGCCAGCAGCACGTTATACGAGCAGTACTTC.

This clonotype was detected a few times. The chain combines TRBV3-1 with TRBJ2-2; D is uncertain. This CDR3 contains 11 residues. The V end was cut by 1 base, the J end by 7 bases, with 1 base between. Germline CDR1 is LGHDT and CDR2 is YNNKEL (reference sequence). CDR3 region: CASSQVGELFF. Here the CDR3 DNA reads TGTGCCAGCAGCCAAGTCGGGGAGCTGTTTTTT.

The V gene is TRBV9, the J gene TRBJ1-1; D is unresolved. Germline lookup yields CDR1 SGDLS and CDR2 YYNGEE. V gave up 1 base and J gave up 10 bases, with 14 bases separating them. CDR3 size: 13 residues. CDR3 region: CASSVMGVDLAFF. The CDR3 DNA is TGTGCCAGCAGCGTAATGGGAGTTGATTTAGCTTTCTTT.

This clonotype was detected ten times or more. The rearrangement joins TRBV28 to TRBJ1-5; the D is unclear. Between the trimmed V and J ends, which lost 6 bases and 9 bases, there was a span of 12 bases. The CDR3 totals 12 residues. Per the germline V gene, CDR1 is MDHEN and CDR2 is SYDVKM. CDR3 sequence: CASRALDLPQHF. In nucleotides, the CDR3 is TGTGCCAGCAGGGCGCTGGATCTGCCCCAGCATTTT. Combining the CDR3 with reference TRBV28 and TRBJ1-5 gives the whole variable domain DVKVTQSSRYLVKRTGEKVFLECVQDMDHENMFWYRQDPGLGLRLIYFSYDVKMKEKGDIPEGYSVSREKKERFSLILESASTNQTSMYLCASRALDLPQHFGDGTRLSIL.

This clonotype came up many times. This sequence joins TRBV13 and TRBJ1-1, with 7 bases identical to TRBD1. Germline-derived CDR1 and CDR2 are PRHDT and FYEKMQ (reference sequence). The CDR3 totals 14 residues. Trimming at V came to 3 bases and at J to 2 bases, leaving 3 bases not matched to a gene. The CDR3 sequence is CASSFGTANTEAFF. CDR3 DNA sequence: TGTGCCAGCAGCTTCGGGACAGCCAACACTGAAGCTTTCTTT.

This clonotype was counted at least ten times. The chain employs TRBV12-3 or TRBV12-4 and TRBJ2-7; TRBD2 matches 7 bases. The CDR3 runs to 14 residues. V lost 6 bases to trimming and J lost 0 bases; unmatched junction nucleotides: 5. The CDR3 spells CASSILASSYEQYF. CDR3 DNA: TGTGCCAGCAGCATACTAGCGAGCTCCTACGAGCAGTACTTC.

For this clonotype: A much larger clone sits a single nucleotide away, making a read error possible. The CDR3 nucleotides are TGTGCCAGCAGCTTAGCTTCGGGGGGCGAGGCAGATACGCAGTATTTT. Amino acids: CASSLASGGEADTQYF. This rearrangement joins TRBV7-8 to TRBJ2-3, with D possibly being TRBD2 (7 bases). Trimming removed 0 bases at V and 4 bases at J, with 14 bases between. CDR1 and CDR2 (germline): SGHVS, FQNEAQ. This CDR3 comprises 16 residues.

This clonotype was seen only a few times. The gene calls are TRBV7-4 and TRBJ1-2, with 7 bases matching TRBD1. This CDR3 region has 17 residues. J was trimmed by 3 bases and V by 1 base; bases with no gene match: 11. Looked up from germline, CDR1 is SGHVT and CDR2 is SQSDAQ. This CDR3 is CASSLVRQTDRDYGYTF. The CDR3 DNA is TGTGCCAGCAGCTTAGTCCGCCAAACCGACAGGGACTATGGCTACACCTTC.

This clonotype was seen repeatedly, ten times or more. The V gene is TRBV6-2 or TRBV6-3, the J gene TRBJ2-7; D unresolved. The CDR3 spans 10 residues. Germline-derived CDR1 and CDR2 are MNHEY and SVGEGT. The germline V and J ends were trimmed by 6 bases and 3 bases, with 3 bases remaining between them. CDR3 region: CASRDYEQYF. The CDR3 region has the DNA TGTGCCAGCAGGGACTACGAGCAGTACTTC.

This clonotype was recorded a few times. V and J are TRBV11-2 and TRBJ1-3, with D uncertain. Trimming took 4 bases from V and 0 from J, leaving 13 bases between them. The CDR3 is made up of 16 amino acids. Germline V gives CDR1 SGHAT, CDR2 FQNNGV. The chain's CDR3 is CASSSPLLSSGNTIYF. In nucleotides, the CDR3 is TGTGCCAGCAGCTCGCCCCTACTGAGCTCTGGAAACACCATATATTTT.

This clonotype occurred many times. The chain carries TRBV7-3 and TRBJ2-3; 7 positions agree with TRBD1. Germline values: CDR1 SGHTA, CDR2 FQGTGA. V was clipped by 5 bases and J by 5 bases; unmatched bases: 13. This CDR3 is built from 16 residues. This CDR3 is CASSPSLGGYGDTQYF. The DNA for the CDR3 is TGTGCCAGCAGCCCATCGCTAGGGGGCTACGGAGATACGCAGTATTTT.

This clonotype has ten or more counts. The J gene is TRBJ1-5, the V gene TRBV6-2 or TRBV6-3; D possibly corresponds to TRBD1 (6 bases). There are 17 residues in the CDR3. Germline loops: CDR1 MNHEY, CDR2 SVGEGT. The V end was cut by 6 bases, the J end by 6 bases, with 24 bases between. CDR3 sequence: CASSSPSAVQGTQPQHF. DNA for the CDR3: TGTGCCAGCAGCTCCCCATCGGCGGTTCAGGGGACTCAGCCCCAGCATTTT.